The source of this T cell receptor (beta chain) is a study of control samples from healthy donors and cancer patients. Profiled with immunoSEQ multiplex PCR; TCRdb holds only in-frame clones, not every one. This table has some 210,000 clones, about 90% appearing once. To note about this clone: The same CDR3 is also encoded by other DNA sequences in this sample.

CDR1 is SGDLS, CDR2 YYNGEE, per germline. Trimming took 4 bases from V and 4 from J; bases not matched to a gene: 4. The CDR3 covers 13 residues. The TCR sequence derives from a man under 40 in good health. Source material: blood. The chain has TRBV9 and TRBJ1-2, with 7 bases fitting TRBD1. The CDR3 loop reads CASSSGQLYGYTF. The CDR3 bases are TGTGCCAGCAGCTCGGGACAGCTCTATGGCTACACCTTC.